One sample yielded the 12 T cell receptor beta chains listed below, sequenced in a study of PD-L1 blockade in urothelial cancer. Libraries were prepared by immunoSEQ multiplex PCR; TCRdb keeps only in-frame clonotypes and omits some of them. The sample records 90,000 to 120,000 clones, approximately 86% being singletons. This material consisted of PBMCs, taken around atezolizumab (anti-PD-L1) treatment. The receptors come from a man in his fifties with urothelial cancer.

The V and J genes are TRBV7-2 and TRBJ2-7; D is undetermined. The CDR3 length is 14 residues. The germline V gene has CDR1 SGHTA and CDR2 FQGNSA. V shed 1 base and J shed 2 bases, with 9 bases lying between them. The CDR3 DNA reads TGTGCCAGCAGCTTAGGGCAGGCAACCTACGAGCAGTACTTC. As protein: CASSLGQATYEQYF.

This chain links TRBV18 with TRBJ2-6; possible D gene TRBD1, 6 bases. V was trimmed by 7 bases and J by 0 bases, leaving 10 bases between them. Germline lookup yields CDR1 KGHSH and CDR2 LQKENI. This CDR3 has 15 residues. CDR3 nucleotide sequence: TGTGCCAGCTTTACAGGGAGCTCTGGGGCCAACGTCCTGACTTTC. It translates to CASFTGSSGANVLTF.

This clone is a singleton in its sample. This chain joins TRBV19 and TRBJ2-3, with 9 nucleotides matching TRBD1. Germline V gene sequence: CDR1 LNHDA, CDR2 SQIVND (reference sequence). The CDR3 spans 15 residues. J gave up 5 bases and V 4 bases, and 7 bases lay outside the gene matches. The CDR3 here is CASSTRQGGRDTQYF. The CDR3 DNA reads as TGTGCCAGTAGTACAAGACAGGGGGGGAGAGATACGCAGTATTTT.

The chain has TRBV5-4 and TRBJ2-1, with 9 bases fitting TRBD2. The CDR3 is made up of 14 amino acids. Germline CDR1 and CDR2: SGHNT and YYREEE (reference sequence). With V trimmed by 3 bases and J by 8 bases, 6 bases remained unmatched. The DNA of the CDR3 is TGTGCCAGCAGCTCCGGAAGCGGGAGGTATGAGCAGTTCTTC. Translation: CASSSGSGRYEQFF.

This clone was picked up one time. As DNA, the CDR3 is TGTGCCATCCAAACAGGGGGCTCTGGGGCCAACGTCCTGACTTTC. This translates into CAIQTGGSGANVLTF. J is TRBJ2-6 and V is TRBV6-6; TRBD1 matches at 8 bases. V lost 10 bases to trimming and J lost 0 bases; unmatched junction nucleotides: 5. CDR3 length equals 15 residues. Germline CDR1 reads MNHNY; CDR2 reads SVGAGI (reference sequence).

The chain joins TRBV27 to TRBJ1-2; a possible D gene is TRBD1 (6 bases). CDR1 is MNHEY, CDR2 SMNVEV, per germline (reference sequence). The CDR3 has 17 amino acids. Trimming removed 6 bases from V and 3 bases from J, with 23 bases in between. Written as DNA, the CDR3 is TGTGCCAGCAGCCGCTACGGGGAACAGGGTGGCGACTATGGCTACACCTTC. Amino acid sequence: CASSRYGEQGGDYGYTF.

The chain joins TRBV27 to TRBJ2-7; 10 nucleotides match TRBD2. After removal of 5 bases from V and 6 bases from J, the junction contained 10 bases not matched to a gene. This CDR3 comprises 15 residues. The germline V gene encodes CDR1 MNHEY and CDR2 SMNVEV (reference sequence). CDR3 residues: CASSPETSGRAEQYF. CDR3 DNA sequence: TGTGCCAGCAGTCCCGAGACTAGCGGGCGAGCCGAGCAGTACTTC.

This clone was seen a single time. V is TRBV15 and J is TRBJ1-2, with D possibly TRBD1 on 5 matching bases. V was trimmed by 2 bases and J by 4 bases, leaving 8 bases between them. CDR1 and CDR2 from the germline V gene are LNHNV and YYDKDF (reference sequence). The CDR3 totals 13 residues. The CDR3 reads CATSRQGTYGYTF. CDR3 nucleotide sequence: TGTGCCACCAGCAGACAGGGCACCTATGGCTACACCTTC.

The chain joins TRBV7-3 to TRBJ2-2; 7 bases are shared with TRBD2. Unmatched junction bases numbered 7, after V lost 5 bases and J lost 1 base. The germline gives CDR1 SGHTA, CDR2 FQGTGA. The CDR3 extends over 16 amino acids. The CDR3 reads CASSRRLAENTGELFF. The CDR3 bases are TGTGCCAGCAGCCGTCGGCTAGCGGAGAACACCGGGGAGCTGTTTTTT.

The chain carries TRBV7-9 and TRBJ2-7; D unclear. Germline lookup yields CDR1 SEHNR and CDR2 FQNEAQ (reference sequence). The V end was cut by 2 bases, the J end by 5 bases, with 13 bases between. The CDR3 totals 14 residues. The CDR3 loop reads CASSLYPGIDEQYF. Here the CDR3 DNA reads TGTGCCAGCAGCTTATATCCTGGCATCGACGAGCAGTACTTC.

This clone was seen only once. The V call is TRBV27, the J call TRBJ1-6; D not certain. V lost 6 bases, J lost 14 bases, and 14 bases lay in between. The CDR3 sequence is 12 residues long. The germline CDR1 and CDR2 sequences are MNHEY and SMNVEV (reference sequence). As DNA, the CDR3 is TGTGCCAGCAGGCACCCCGGGGAGTCCCTCCACTTT. It codes for CASRHPGESLHF.

This rearrangement joins TRBV6-6 to TRBJ1-1; tentatively, D is TRBD1 (5 bases). This CDR3 comprises 12 residues. V lost 2 bases to trimming and J lost 6 bases, with 7 bases between them. The germline V gene encodes CDR1 MNHNY and CDR2 SVGAGI (reference sequence). CDR3 loop: CASSYTGAEAFF. Here the CDR3 DNA reads TGTGCCAGCAGTTACACAGGAGCTGAAGCTTTCTTT.